This T cell receptor beta chain emerged from a study of T cell repertoires in cytomegalovirus infection. Study overall: Newly reported HLA-C-restricted and thoroughly characterized HLA-B-restricted CMV epitopes were employed.

The germline V gene has CDR1 WSHSY and CDR2 SAAADI. The ends were cut back, 2 bases at V and 1 base at J, with 15 bases in the middle. The CDR3 consists of 16 residues. Each CDR3 protein gets one entry after TCRdb re-called the reads with MiXCR. The table has 370,000 or so distinct CDR3 sequences, approximately 30% seen once. Study results and caveats: Summed frequency of shared TCR beta families picked out CMV carriers who also had the relevant HLA.

Concerning this clonotype: No antigen is known for it.

This material consisted of cultured PBMCs, taken from culture after CMV antigen stimulation. The rearrangement joins TRBV10-2 to TRBJ2-7, with a possible D match to TRBD2 (6 bases). This sequence was found in a human donor in good health (CMV status not recorded). Some clones in this sample may be carry-over from other donors' samples. CDR3 sequence reads: CASSEIAELGSYEQYF. The CDR3 DNA is TGCGCCAGCAGTGAGATAGCGGAGCTGGGATCCTACGAGCAGTACTTC.